Below, 12 T cell receptor beta chains from the same sample are listed, as sequenced in a study of shared clonotypes between healthy human individuals. The naive CD8 subset, CD45RO-negative cells positively selected for CCR7, excluded terminally differentiated effector memory CD45RA+ cells. The repertoire was sequenced with immunoSEQ multiplex PCR; TCRdb's copy has only in-frame clones and lacks some. The sample lists about 1.9 million clones, about 93% occurring once. Sequencing was carried out using naive CD8+ T cells from PBMCs. The receptors shown here come from a man aged 18 to 29 in good health. Some clones in this sample may be carry-over from other donors' samples.

The genes are TRBV6-5 and TRBJ1-2; D may be TRBD1 (5 bases). Per germline, CDR1 MNHEY and CDR2 SVGAGI. Between the trimmed V and J ends, which lost 8 bases and 4 bases, there was a span of 11 bases. There are 12 residues in the CDR3. CDR3: CASLDTTYGYTF. CDR3 sequence (DNA): TGTGCCAGCCTGGACACTACCTATGGCTACACCTTC.

CDR3 sequence (DNA): TGCAGCGTTGAAGATCCCTCCGAGGCCTTAGGGGGCTGGGACACTGAAGCTTTCTTT. Encoded protein: CSVEDPSEALGGWDTEAFF. This rearrangement joins TRBV29-1 to TRBJ1-1; TRBD1 matches 7 bases. The V gene's germline CDR1 is SQVTM and CDR2 ANQGSEA. J gave up 3 bases and V 0 bases, and 19 bases lay outside the gene matches. The CDR3 spans 19 residues. The full variable domain, with the rest looked up from reference TRBV29-1 and TRBJ1-1, is SAVISQKPSRDICQRGTSLTIQCQVDSQVTMMFWYRQQPGQSLTLIATANQGSEATYESGFVIDKFPISRPNLTFSTLTVSNMSPEDSSIYLCSVEDPSEALGGWDTEAFFGQGTRLTVV.

Regarding this clone: This sample includes further DNA sequences coding for the same CDR3. The chain is built from TRBV7-9 and TRBJ2-7; D remains ambiguous. The CDR3 is made up of 12 amino acids. Germline V lookup: CDR1 SEHNR, CDR2 FQNEAQ (reference sequence). The V and J ends lost 2 bases and 2 bases respectively, with 4 bases between them. The chain's CDR3 is CASSLIPYEQYF. CDR3 DNA sequence: TGTGCCAGCAGCTTAATCCCCTACGAGCAGTACTTC.

This clone has a single count. This rearrangement joins TRBV6-5 to TRBJ2-1; 7 bases map to TRBD2. The CDR3 has 14 residues. The V and J ends lost 2 bases and 6 bases, in that order; junction bases with no gene match: 4. Germline V gene sequence: CDR1 MNHEY, CDR2 SVGAGI. The CDR3 loop reads CASSYVGGVNEQFF. CDR3 nucleotides: TGTGCCAGCAGTTACGTGGGGGGGGTCAATGAGCAGTTCTTC.

The rearrangement links TRBV27 to TRBJ2-3; D possibly uses TRBD1 or TRBD2 (6 bases each). Looked up from germline, CDR1 is MNHEY and CDR2 is SMNVEV (reference sequence). The CDR3 spans 14 residues. The V and J ends lost 8 bases and 3 bases respectively, with 15 bases between them. The CDR3 nucleotides read TGTGCCAGCGGATACAGGAGGGGGACAGATACGCAGTATTTT. This encodes CASGYRRGTDTQYF.

The table lists this clone with a count of one. The chain links TRBV28 to TRBJ2-7; D unclear. The V end lost 2 bases, the J end lost 4 bases, and 15 bases lay between the germline ends. The germline gives CDR1 MDHEN, CDR2 SYDVKM. The CDR3 is 15 residues long. CDR3 residues: CASSLPAEEEYEQYF. The CDR3 DNA reads as TGTGCCAGCAGTTTACCGGCCGAAGAGGAGTACGAGCAGTACTTC. The full variable domain, its missing parts supplied by reference TRBV28 and TRBJ2-7, is DVKVTQSSRYLVKRTGEKVFLECVQDMDHENMFWYRQDPGLGLRLIYFSYDVKMKEKGDIPEGYSVSREKKERFSLILESASTNQTSMYLCASSLPAEEEYEQYFGPGTRLTVT.

The CDR3 spells CASSEWVEATDTQYF. Here the CDR3 DNA reads TGTGCCAGCAGTGAATGGGTGGAAGCCACAGATACGCAGTATTTT. This rearrangement joins TRBV25-1 to TRBJ2-3, with D uncertain. The CDR3 consists of 15 residues. Germline CDR1 and CDR2: MGHDK and SYGVNS. The V end lost 1 base, the J end lost 2 bases, and 10 bases lay between the germline ends.

Here the CDR3 reads CASRAGTSRRNIQYF. The DNA for the CDR3 is TGTGCCAGCAGGGCCGGGACTAGCAGGAGAAACATTCAGTACTTC. The chain recombines TRBV6-5 with TRBJ2-4; TRBD2 aligns across 9 bases. J lost 6 bases, V lost 6 bases, and 9 bases had no gene match. This CDR3 has 15 residues. Germline values: CDR1 MNHEY, CDR2 SVGAGI.

The gene calls are TRBV4-3 and TRBJ2-5; D may match TRBD1 or TRBD2 (5 bases each). CDR3 length: 16 residues. Looked up from germline, CDR1 is LGHNA and CDR2 is YSLEER. Trimming shortened V by 0 bases and J by 4 bases, and 15 bases separated the two germline ends. As DNA, the CDR3 is TGCGCCAGCAGCCAAGAGGTGGGGGTTCTTAGAGAGACCCAGTACTTC. Translating gives CASSQEVGVLRETQYF.

This chain joins TRBV6-5 and TRBJ1-5; no clear D. The CDR3 runs to 15 residues. Trimming stripped 6 bases from V and 5 bases from J, with 17 bases between. Germline CDR1 is MNHEY and CDR2 is SVGAGI. The DNA of the CDR3 is TGTGCCAGCAGCCCGGGTCAGGTCCCCTATCAGCCCCAGCATTTT. Its translation: CASSPGQVPYQPQHF.

Comments on this clone: This may come from a read error, since a much larger clone is one base off. The gene calls are TRBV5-8 and TRBJ1-5, with D possibly matching TRBD1 (6 bases). Per germline, CDR1 SGHTS and CDR2 YDEGEE. The CDR3 spans 14 residues. The V and J ends lost 5 bases and 0 bases respectively, with 9 bases between them. CDR3 in DNA: TGTGCCAGCAGTGAACAGGGTAGCAATCAGCCCCAGCATTTT. Amino acid sequence: CASSEQGSNQPQHF.

Comments on this clone: The identical CDR3 is also encoded by other nucleotide sequences in the sample. The chain couples TRBV30 to TRBJ2-7; a possible D gene is TRBD2 (6 bases). Germline V gene lookup returns CDR1 GTSNPN and CDR2 SVGIG (reference sequence). The length of the CDR3 is 12 residues. V was pared by 0 bases and J by 3 bases, with 6 bases between. CDR3 bases: TGTGCCTGGAGTGTGGGGGGCTACGAGCAGTACTTC. It translates to CAWSVGGYEQYF.